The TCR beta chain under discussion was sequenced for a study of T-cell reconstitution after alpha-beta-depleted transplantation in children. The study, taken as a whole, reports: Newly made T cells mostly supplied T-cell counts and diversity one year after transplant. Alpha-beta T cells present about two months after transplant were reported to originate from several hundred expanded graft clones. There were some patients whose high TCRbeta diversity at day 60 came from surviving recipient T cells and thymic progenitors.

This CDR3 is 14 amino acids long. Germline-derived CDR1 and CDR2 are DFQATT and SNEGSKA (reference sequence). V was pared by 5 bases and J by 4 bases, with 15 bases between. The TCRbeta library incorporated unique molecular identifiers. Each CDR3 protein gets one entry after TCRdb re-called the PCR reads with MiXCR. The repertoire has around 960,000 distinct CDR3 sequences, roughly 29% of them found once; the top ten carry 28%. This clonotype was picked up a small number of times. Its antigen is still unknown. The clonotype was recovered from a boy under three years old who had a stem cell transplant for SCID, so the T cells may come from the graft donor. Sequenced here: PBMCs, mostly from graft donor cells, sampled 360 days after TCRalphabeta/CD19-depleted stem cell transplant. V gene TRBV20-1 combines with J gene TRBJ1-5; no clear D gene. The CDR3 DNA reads TGCAGTGCTTCCAGCGAAACCCTAAATCAGCCCCAGCATTTT. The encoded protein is CSASSETLNQPQHF.